One and the same sample provided the 9 T cell receptor beta chains below, sequenced in a study of T cells after posttransplantation cyclophosphamide (dated by TCRdb to 2016 to 2018). The treatment or condition label here, explained by the study, means: high-dose cyclophosphamide on days +3 and +4 as single-agent GVHD prophylaxis. Patients in the PTCy group got busulfan and fludarabine conditioning, a marrow graft from a related or unrelated donor, and cyclophosphamide on days +3 and +4. The library was prepared using the immunoSEQ multiplex PCR assay. Drawn from immuneACCESS, this table holds only the in-frame rearrangements with V and J called that TCRdb kept. Clones are partly lost; checked studies trace under half to an unresolved V gene and leave the rest unexplained. Across this sample there are a few thousand clones, with approximately 73% seen only once. Of the sample, over 50% is held by the ten largest clones.

This material consisted of CD8+ T cells sorted from PBMCs, taken almost 250 days after a stem cell transplant with posttransplant cyclophosphamide. Source of these receptors: a male patient aged 25-45 years who received an allogeneic stem cell transplant from a related donor, was CMV-positive, and had no GVHD. A transplant means some T cells may be of graft donor rather than patient origin.

The V call is TRBV25-1, the J call TRBJ1-1; D is ambiguous. The CDR3 extends over 12 amino acids. Germline loops: CDR1 MGHDK, CDR2 SYGVNS. Trimming took 4 bases from V and 2 from J, leaving 5 bases between them. The CDR3 DNA sequence: TGTGCCAGCAGTGGCTACAACACTGAAGCTTTCTTT. Amino acids: CASSGYNTEAFF.

This clone is categorized as hyperexpanded (1% or more). The chain has TRBV28 and TRBJ2-2, with a possible D match to TRBD1 (6 bases). Trimming left V 6 bases short and J 0 bases short, with 14 bases between. CDR1 is MDHEN and CDR2 is SYDVKM in the germline V gene. CDR3 length: 16 amino acids. CDR3 amino acids: CASSTDRLSNTGELFF. In DNA form, the CDR3 reads TGTGCCAGCAGCACGGACAGACTTTCGAACACCGGGGAGCTGTTTTTT.

The chain employs TRBV2 and TRBJ1-2; no reliable D call. The CDR3 totals 13 residues. Germline loops: CDR1 SNHLY, CDR2 FYNNEI. V lost 4 bases, J lost 1 base, and 7 bases lay in between. The CDR3 is CASSAWLNYGYTF. The CDR3 DNA is TGTGCCAGCAGTGCTTGGCTTAACTATGGCTACACCTTC.

The chain carries TRBV19 and TRBJ2-7; D may be TRBD1 (6 bases). Germline lookup yields CDR1 LNHDA and CDR2 SQIVND (reference sequence). This CDR3 region has 15 residues. V dropped 7 bases and J dropped 3 bases, with 19 bases sitting between them. The chain's CDR3 is CASTPSGGPFYEQYF. The DNA of the CDR3 is TGTGCCAGTACCCCCTCTGGGGGCCCCTTCTACGAGCAGTACTTC.

A remark on this clone: At one end, the junction sequence differs from germline, possibly due to a read error. Other DNA sequences in this specimen translate into the identical CDR3. This sequence joins TRBV13 and TRBJ2-1; the match to TRBD1 covers 9 bases. The germline V gene encodes CDR1 PRHDT and CDR2 FYEKMQ (reference sequence). CDR3 length: 15 residues. Here the CDR3 reads CASSLETGGVNEQFF. CDR3 bases: TGTGCTAGCAGCTTAGAGACAGGGGGTGTTAATGAGCAGTTCTTC.

The DNA of the CDR3 is TGTGCCAGCAGCTACGCCGGGACTTACCAAGAGACCCAGTACTTC. Its translation is CASSYAGTYQETQYF. The V call is TRBV4-2, the J call TRBJ2-5, with D perhaps TRBD2 (6 bases). CDR1 LGHNA and CDR2 YNFKEQ come from the germline V gene. The V end lost 5 bases, the J end lost 0 bases, and 13 bases lay between the germline ends. CDR3 length equals 15 residues.

The chain has TRBV29-1 and TRBJ1-2; D is undetermined. Germline values: CDR1 SQVTM, CDR2 ANQGSEA. Trimming cost V 6 bases and J 2 bases, with 16 bases left between them. This CDR3 is built from 14 residues. The DNA of the CDR3 is TGCAGCGTCCATCTCGGGAACAGCAACTATGGCTACACCTTC. Amino acids: CSVHLGNSNYGYTF.

J is TRBJ1-2 and V is TRBV29-1; possibly TRBD1 for D (5 bases). V shed 5 bases and J shed 9 bases, with 13 bases lying between them. Germline V gene data show CDR1 as SQVTM and CDR2 as ANQGSEA. CDR3 size: 11 residues. CDR3 nucleotide sequence: TGCAGCGTTTTGGTATCAGGGAGCTACACCTTC. This encodes CSVLVSGSYTF.

The chain has TRBV4-3 and TRBJ2-1; 13 positions match TRBD2. From germline, CDR1 is LGHNA and CDR2 YSLEER. With 4 bases clipped from V and 8 bases from J, the junction kept 5 bases outside the gene matches. The CDR3 contains 15 residues. CDR3 DNA: TGCGCCAGCAGCCCCGGGACTAGCGGGATAGATGAGCAGTTCTTC. This codes for CASSPGTSGIDEQFF.